These T cell receptor beta chains were read from a single sample in a study of T cells in Graves' hyperthyroidism and ophthalmopathy. In TCRdb, the multiplex PCR reads were re-called with MiXCR into one record per CDR3 protein. The sample lists roughly 380,000 distinct CDR3 sequences, roughly 13% occurring once. The sequenced material came from blood. Receptors originate from a woman aged 18-30 years with Graves' hyperthyroidism. The CDR3 runs from the conserved cysteine through the conserved F or W. Each record gives: D gene, clone size, V gene, J gene, CDR3 DNA, CDR3 protein. The D gene is left open where the match is weak. Clone size is given for some rows only: seen once, a few or many times, or a class if the clone is expanded.

>TRBD1|many|TRBV5-8|TRBJ1-1
TGTGCCAGCAGCGTACAGGGGGCGAACACTGAAGCTTTCTTT
CASSVQGANTEAFF
>-|many|TRBV12-3/TRBV12-4|TRBJ1-3
TGTGCCAGCAGCCCCGTATCGGGGGGCACCATATATTTT
CASSPVSGGTIYF
>TRBD1|many|TRBV28|TRBJ2-4
TGTGCCAGCAGTCGACAGGGAAGGGCCAAAAACATTCAGTACTTC
CASSRQGRAKNIQYF
>-|many|TRBV11-2|TRBJ2-7
TGTGCCAGCAGCTTGGGTCATACCTACGAGCAGTACTTC
CASSLGHTYEQYF
>TRBD1|few|TRBV29-1|TRBJ1-2
TGCAGCGTTTCTTACCGGACAGGCTATGGCTACACCTTC
CSVSYRTGYGYTF
>-|many|TRBV11-1|TRBJ1-2
TGTGCCAGCAGCACCTCGGGTCGCGCCGTCTATGGCTACACCTTC
CASSTSGRAVYGYTF
>-|many|TRBV28|TRBJ2-5
TGTGCCAGCAGACCACCCGGCGGGATGGGGAAGACCCAGTACTTC
CASRPPGGMGKTQYF
>TRBD1|many|TRBV2|TRBJ1-1
TGTGCCAGCAAACGGGACAGAGGGGACACTGAAGCTTTCTTT
CASKRDRGDTEAFF
>TRBD2|-|TRBV20-1|TRBJ2-2
TGCAGTGCTAGAGCACCGGGAGGGTACACCGGGGAGCTGTTTTTT
CSARAPGGYTGELFF
>-|few|TRBV9|TRBJ2-1
TGTGCCAGCAGCGTATCCCCCTTTGGCGGGAACAATGAGCAGTTCTTC
CASSVSPFGGNNEQFF
>TRBD2|many|TRBV20-1|TRBJ2-5
TGCAGTGCTGCACTAGCGCTTCAAGAGACCCAGTACTTC
CSAALALQETQYF
>TRBD1|-|TRBV10-3|TRBJ1-5
TGTGCCATCAGTGAGCCGGGGACAGGGGATCAGCCCCAGCATTTT
CAISEPGTGDQPQHF
>-|few|TRBV7-9|TRBJ2-2
TGTGCCAGCAGAGTAACATCCACCGGGGAGCTGTTTTTT
CASRVTSTGELFF
>-|few|TRBV30|TRBJ1-5
TGTGCCTGGAGTGTCGACAGCAATCAGCCCCAGCATTTT
CAWSVDSNQPQHF
>TRBD2|many|TRBV10-3|TRBJ2-3
TGTGCCATCAGAACGGTAGCGGGAGCCGGAGATACGCAGTATTTT
CAIRTVAGAGDTQYF
>TRBD2|many|TRBV11-2|TRBJ2-1
TGTGCCAGCAGCTTAGCGGCGGGAGCTCACAATGAGCAGTTCTTC
CASSLAAGAHNEQFF
>-|many|TRBV12-3/TRBV12-4|TRBJ2-5
TGTGCCAGCAGTCCACGACTAACCCAAGAGACCCAGTACTTC
CASSPRLTQETQYF
>-|few|TRBV6-1|TRBJ1-2
TGTGCCAGCAATCTAAAACCGACAGGATCTAACTATGGCTACACCTTC
CASNLKPTGSNYGYTF
>TRBD1|many|TRBV3-1|TRBJ1-4
TGTGCCAGCAGCCACTCCGGGACAGCAAATGAAAAACTGTTTTTT
CASSHSGTANEKLFF
>-|many|TRBV19|TRBJ2-1
TGTGCCAGTAGCGTCGGTCCTCGACTGACTAGCAATGAGCAGTTCTTC
CASSVGPRLTSNEQFF
>-|many|TRBV11-3|TRBJ2-3
TGTGCCAGCAGCTCAGAAAGCACAGATACGCAGTATTTT
CASSSESTDTQYF
>-|many|TRBV25-1|TRBJ1-1
TGTGCCAGCGCACCCAGGGACACCTCACGCGGAAGCACTGAAGCTTTCTTT
CASAPRDTSRGSTEAFF
>-|many|TRBV6-1|TRBJ2-5
TGTGCCAGCAGTGAAATTCGGAGGGCCCAGTACTTC
CASSEIRRAQYF
>TRBD2|-|TRBV2|TRBJ2-1
TGTGCCAGCACGGGACTAGCGGGAGGACTTGGTTACAATGTGCAGTTCTTC
CASTGLAGGLGYNVQFF
>-|few|TRBV20-1|TRBJ1-1
TGCCGCCGGCGGAGCACTGAAGCTTTCTTT
CRRRSTEAFF
>TRBD1|many|TRBV30|TRBJ2-2
TGTGCCTGGAGCACCGGGACAGGGGTCACCGGGGAGCTGTTTTTT
CAWSTGTGVTGELFF
>TRBD2|many|TRBV20-1|TRBJ2-1
TGCAGTGCTCACCTAGCGGGAGTTTATCCCAGCTCCTACAATGAGCAGTTCTTC
CSAHLAGVYPSSYNEQFF
>-|many|TRBV2|TRBJ2-7
TGTGCCAGCGGGGCGGTAGGTTCCTACGAGCAGTACTTC
CASGAVGSYEQYF
>-|few|TRBV5-1|TRBJ2-6
TGCGCCAGCGCCCGTCCTACAGTTAGCTCTGGGGCCAACGTCCTGACTTTC
CASARPTVSSGANVLTF
>TRBD1|few|TRBV5-6|TRBJ1-4
TGTGCCAGCAGCTTGCTTAGGGACAGCGTTAATGAAAAACTGTTTTTT
CASSLLRDSVNEKLFF
>-|few|TRBV28|TRBJ2-2
TGTGCCAGCAGTTTAGGGAGGCTTGCCGGGGAGCTGTTTTTT
CASSLGRLAGELFF
>-|-|TRBV10-3|TRBJ1-1
TGTGCCATCAGTGGTGCGGGTACCACTGGGGGGACTGAAGCTTTCTTT
CAISGAGTTGGTEAFF
>TRBD2|many|TRBV7-9|TRBJ2-7
TGTGCCAGCAGCGGCCGGGAGGGCTACGAGCAGTACTTC
CASSGREGYEQYF
>-|many|TRBV2|TRBJ1-6
TGTGCCAGCAGCGGACAGTCGAGCTCCTATAATTCACCCCTCCACTTT
CASSGQSSSYNSPLHF
>TRBD1|-|TRBV5-1|TRBJ1-2
TGCGCCAGCAGCTTGGAAGGGGGCGAGTACTATGGCTACACCTTC
CASSLEGGEYYGYTF
>-|-|TRBV27|TRBJ1-5
TGTGCCAGCAGTCCACTCAGGGGAATGAGTCAGCCCCAGCATTTT
CASSPLRGMSQPQHF